The present T cell receptor (beta chain) was sequenced within a study of regulatory T cells in long-lasting Graves disease. HTBI primers from iRepertoire and Arm-PCR of CDR3 regions yielded the TCR beta libraries. One entry per CDR3 protein results from TCRdb running MiXCR on the multiplex PCR reads. The sample holds hundreds of thousands of distinct CDR3 sequences, roughly 14% seen once. This clonotype was observed at least ten times. Time point meaning: newly diagnosed GD, antithyroid drugs for less than 3 months. The TCR library was prepared using RNA isolated from PBMCs. Graves' disease diagnosis was established per American Thyroid Association guidelines. A further study also used this sample, focusing on T cells in Graves' hyperthyroidism and ophthalmopathy. That source adds: Expanded thyroid clonotypes (above 0.001) were mostly also found in blood.

This clonotype was obtained from a man aged 30-40 years with Graves disease. Specimen: peripheral blood mononuclear cells (PBMCs), collected at new diagnosis, from a patient treated with antithyroid drugs.

In nucleotides, the CDR3 is TGTGCCAGCAGTTTGCAGCCCAACAGGGACTGGGTCTACGAGCAGTACTTC. Translating gives CASSLQPNRDWVYEQYF. The rearrangement links TRBV12-3 or TRBV12-4 to TRBJ2-7; the D gene could be TRBD1 or TRBD2 (6 bases each). Trimming shortened V by 3 bases and J by 3 bases, and 21 bases separated the two germline ends. The CDR3 consists of 17 residues.